This is a list of T cell receptor beta chains from one sample in a study of blood T cell repertoires in COVID-19. Assay: immunoSEQ multiplex PCR; the TCRdb copy retains only in-frame clones and omits some. The sample records more than 350,000 clones, around 87% being singletons. What was sequenced was peripheral blood. Receptors originate from a woman aged 25 to 39 with COVID-19, enrolled during active disease. The CDR3 runs from the conserved cysteine through the conserved F or W. D genes are given only for firm matches. A row's size may be missing; if present it is once, few, many or a size class.

d_gene	v_gene	abundance	j_gene	CDR3nt	CDR3aa
.	TRBV18	.	TRBJ2-1	TGTGCCAGCTCACCACCGTCCACAGGGAGTTACAATGAGCAGTTCTTC	CASSPPSTGSYNEQFF
.	TRBV6-5	.	TRBJ2-7	TGTGCCAGCAGTTTTGGGGGGTTAGCCTACGAGCAGTACTTC	CASSFGGLAYEQYF
TRBD1	TRBV6-2/TRBV6-3	.	TRBJ2-7	TGTGCCAGCAGCCTCCGGGACAGGGTCTACGAGCAGTACTTC	CASSLRDRVYEQYF
.	TRBV27	.	TRBJ1-1	TGTGCCCTGAGCAGGGGTGGCATGAACACTGAAGCTTTCTTT	CALSRGGMNTEAFF
.	TRBV7-9	.	TRBJ1-4	TGTGCCAGCAGCTTGGCCCCCGGGTCATCGGAATGGGATGAAAAACTGTTTTTT	CASSLAPGSSEWDEKLFF
TRBD1	TRBV29-1	.	TRBJ2-7	TGCAGCGTTGAGGACAGGGAGGCATACGAGCAGTACTTC	CSVEDREAYEQYF
.	TRBV7-2	.	TRBJ2-4	TGTGCCAGCAGTTCTACCTCAACTAGGGGGAACATTCAGTACTTC	CASSSTSTRGNIQYF
.	TRBV29-1	.	TRBJ2-1	TGCAGCGTTGAAGTTCCCCCCAGGGTAAATGAGCAGTTCTTC	CSVEVPPRVNEQFF
TRBD1	TRBV5-6	.	TRBJ1-5	TGTGCCAGCAGCCTTTGGGACAGGGAGGGTCAGCCCCAGCATTTT	CASSLWDREGQPQHF
.	TRBV9	.	TRBJ2-3	TGTGCCAGCAGCGTAGGAACAGGTTTCCCTCCATCTAGCACAGATACGCAGTATTTT	CASSVGTGFPPSSTDTQYF
.	TRBV9	.	TRBJ2-7	TGTGCCAGCAGCGCGGGGGGCGGGACCCCCTACGAGCAGTACTTC	CASSAGGGTPYEQYF
.	TRBV10-3	few	TRBJ1-2	TGTGAGGTAAGCCGCAGGGTGCGGGGATATGGCTACACCTTC	CEVSRRVRGYGYTF
TRBD1	TRBV11-3	.	TRBJ1-1	TGTGCCAGCAGCACCGGGACAGGAGGAGGCACTGAAGCTTTCTTT	CASSTGTGGGTEAFF
TRBD2	TRBV10-2	.	TRBJ2-3	TGCGCCAGCAGCCTAGCGGGAGGGGCAGATACGCAGTATTTT	CASSLAGGADTQYF
TRBD2	TRBV28	.	TRBJ2-2	TGTGCCAGCAGTCCCACGGGGGGGGATAGCGTTGGCGGGGAGCTGTTTTTT	CASSPTGGDSVGGELFF
TRBD1	TRBV5-8	.	TRBJ1-6	TGTGCCAGCAGCCGGGACAGGACTAATTCACCCCTCCACTTT	CASSRDRTNSPLHF
.	TRBV5-5	.	TRBJ2-7	TGTGCCAGCAGCTTGGCCACGGCGGGGCCGAGCTCCTACGAGCAGTACTTC	CASSLATAGPSSYEQYF
TRBD1	TRBV27	.	TRBJ2-1	TGTGCCAGCAGTCGGGGGACAGGGGGCAAAAATGAGCAGTTCTTC	CASSRGTGGKNEQFF
TRBD1	TRBV9	.	TRBJ1-6	TGTGCCAGCAGCGGGACAGGGGTTAATTCACCCCTCCACTTT	CASSGTGVNSPLHF
TRBD1	TRBV5-1	few	TRBJ1-1	TGCGCCAGCGGGACAGGGGCATTGAACACTGAAGCTTTCTTT	CASGTGALNTEAFF
TRBD2	TRBV9	.	TRBJ2-7	TGTGCCAGCAGCGGGGGGCTAGCGGGAATTTCGGAAGAGCAGTACTTC	CASSGGLAGISEEQYF
TRBD2	TRBV3-1/TRBV3-2	.	TRBJ2-1	TGTGCCAGCAGCCAAGACTCCCACGCTAGCGGATCCTACAATGAGCAGTTCTTC	CASSQDSHASGSYNEQFF
.	TRBV27	once	TRBJ1-1	TGTGCCAGCAGTTTGGCGGGGGGCATCACTGAAGCTTTCTTT	CASSLAGGITEAFF
.	TRBV5-6	.	TRBJ2-5	TGTGCCAGCAGCGGGGGGAAGTCCCCATGGAAAGAGACCCAGTACTTC	CASSGGKSPWKETQYF
.	TRBV19	.	TRBJ1-3	TGTGCCAGTAGTATTCAGGGGAGTGCTGGAAACACCATATATTTT	CASSIQGSAGNTIYF
.	TRBV27	.	TRBJ2-7	TGTGCCAGCAGTTTGTACTCGACTAGTTCGACCTACGAGCAGTACTTC	CASSLYSTSSTYEQYF
.	TRBV2	.	TRBJ2-3	TGTGCCAGCAGTGAAGCGCTTGGACCGCAGAGGGCAGATACGCAGTATTTT	CASSEALGPQRADTQYF
.	TRBV27	.	TRBJ2-7	TGTGCCAGCAGTTTCGCCGGGAGAAGCTACGAGCAGTACTTC	CASSFAGRSYEQYF
.	TRBV30	.	TRBJ2-7	TGTGCCTCCCGGCGAGCGGGTGGGTTTGGCTCCTACGAGCAGTACTTC	CASRRAGGFGSYEQYF
TRBD2	TRBV7-3	.	TRBJ2-7	TGTGCCAGCAGCTTATCCCCGACTAGCGGAAACGAGCAGTACTTC	CASSLSPTSGNEQYF
TRBD2	TRBV24-1	.	TRBJ2-3	TGTGCCACCGCAGCGGGGAGGGACACAGATACGCAGTATTTT	CATAAGRDTDTQYF
.	TRBV7-6	.	TRBJ2-2	TGTGCCAGCAGCAACTACAGGGACACCGGGGAGCTGTTTTTT	CASSNYRDTGELFF
TRBD2	TRBV2	.	TRBJ2-5	TGTGCCAGCAGTCTAGCGGGAGTACAAGAGACCCAGTACTTC	CASSLAGVQETQYF